This TCR beta chain was sequenced during a study of cytomegalovirus exposure and HLA in healthy donors. Findings and caveats of the study: There was a cluster of highly shared sequence variants that was likely a sequencing artifact.

Comments on this clone: The antigen is unknown.

Looked up from germline, CDR1 is SGHDN and CDR2 is FVKESK. The CDR3 totals 15 residues. Trimming took 4 bases from V and 3 from J; bases not matched to a gene: 6. The PCR used 60 Vbeta and 13 Jbeta primers. Some clones are missing from TCRdb's copy, which holds only in-frame ones; the method was immunoSEQ multiplex PCR. Of around 150,000 clones in the sample, around 80% were seen once. The source is a woman under 40 in good health and CMV-seropositive. The chain carries TRBV14 and TRBJ1-3, with 7 bases lining up with TRBD1. Sequencing was carried out using PBMCs. CDR3 nucleotide sequence: TGTGCCAGCAGCCCACGACAGGGCGTTGGAAACACCATATATTTT. Its translation is CASSPRQGVGNTIYF.